This TCR beta chain was documented in a study of OX40 agonist ivuxolimab in advanced cancers. Germline-derived CDR1 and CDR2 are MDHEN and SYDVKM. Trimming cost V 6 bases and J 11 bases; bases outside gene matches: 12. This CDR3 is built from 13 residues. Measured with immunoSEQ multiplex PCR; TCRdb has only the in-frame clones, and not every one. The table has around 100,000 clones, about 91% seen once. The TCR sequence derives from an adult with an advanced solid tumor such as melanoma, head and neck, liver or kidney cancer. Source: CD4+ or CD8+ T cells sorted from blood, taken in a trial of the OX40 agonist ivuxolimab. The chain combines TRBV28 with TRBJ1-1; 7 nucleotides align to TRBD1. The CDR3 DNA follows: TGTGCCAGCAGCCTAACAGGGGCGCCGAGGGCTTTCTTT. It yields the protein CASSLTGAPRAFF.